This T cell receptor (beta chain) appears in the sequencing data of a study of blood T cell repertoires in COVID-19 (TCRdb year 2020). General notes on the study: Collaborator samples came from the United States, Italy and Spain and covered acute and convalescent phases of COVID-19. The repertoires were released in a freely available public database meant as a resource for research on the immune response to SARS-CoV-2. The sample metadata nearly always contained a de-identified subject ID, COVID-19 status, age in years and sex. Where available, HLA class I and class II types were taken from metadata supplied by the sample provider and were not determined by assay-based typing. The dataset comprised deeply sampled blood TCRbeta repertoires from subjects exposed to, actively infected with, or recovered from COVID-19. The material from the prospective study consisted of cDNA or gDNA derived from T cells, B-cell-depleted T cells, or PBMCs. The samples were drawn from two sources: the first 160 participants of the ongoing ImmuneRACE study, and 1,200 or so subjects contributed by 6 global collaborators. Overall study results and their limits: The amount of clinical and demographic metadata varied by source and participant and was provided uncurated.

The collaborating institutions used their own protocols to collect whole blood in K2EDTA tubes. For TCRbeta analysis, collaborator samples were shipped as frozen whole blood, as isolated PBMCs, or as DNA extracted from either sample type. Worth noting for this clone: Which antigen it targets is not known. Nothing much larger sits one base from this clone, and base qualities are not available.

TCRbeta CDR3 regions were amplified from genomic DNA by means of the immunoSEQ Assay, a bias-controlled multiplex PCR. Per the original workflow: Nucleated cell counts per sample were estimated from amplification of reference gene primers within the assay. To quantify the absolute abundance of each unique TCRbeta CDR3 rearrangement, sequence reads were collapsed and filtered. Productive Simpson clonality was computed per sample as the square root of Simpson's diversity index over productive rearrangements. As stored in TCRdb, this immuneACCESS dataset retains in-frame rearrangements with V and J assigned. A fraction of the clones does not appear; measured against another copy, unresolved V genes explain less than half of the discrepancy, and the remainder lacks a known reason. Clone size and the V and J calls come from that table; the DNA yielded D and trimming. A total of 70,000 to 85,000 clones appear in this sample, over 70% of them only once. The ten largest make up approximately 12% of the sample.

This receptor was taken from a man older than 75 with acute or convalescent COVID-19. Sequenced material: peripheral blood.

The nucleotides are TGCAGCGCCGGGGAGCGGGGGGGCCTAGATGAGCAGTTCTTC. Translated, this gives CSAGERGGLDEQFF. This receptor chain uses TRBV29-1 and TRBJ2-1; 10 bases in the junction line up with TRBD2. V loses 7 bases at its end and J loses 8 bases; junction bases beyond the gene matches: 11. Its CDR3 holds 14 amino acids, cysteine through phenylalanine. Only the CDR3 part of the read is kept: 42 bases, read in frame from the first base. Based on the germline V gene, the CDR1 and CDR2 sequences are SQVTM and ANQGSEA.